These T cell receptor beta chains were read from a single sample in a study of blood T cell repertoires in COVID-19. Assay used: immunoSEQ multiplex PCR; TCRdb lists only in-frame clones, some missing. The sample consists of around 300,000 clones, about 90% of them appearing once. Sequencing was done on a sample of PBMCs or T cells enriched from blood (not recorded which). The receptors here all came from a woman under 40 who had recovered from COVID-19. Both conserved end residues are part of each CDR3. Fields, in order: J gene, V gene, CDR3 length, CDR3 protein.

J gene: TRBJ2-3; V gene: TRBV4-1; CDR3 length: 15; CDR3 protein: CASSQAGRNTDTQYF
J gene: TRBJ2-7; V gene: TRBV3-1/TRBV3-2; CDR3 length: 16; CDR3 protein: CASSQEGQGASYEQYF
J gene: TRBJ2-7; V gene: TRBV11-2; CDR3 length: 17; CDR3 protein: CASSSRTSGRAVNEQYF
J gene: TRBJ2-5; V gene: TRBV4-1; CDR3 length: 11; CDR3 protein: CASSSQETQYF
J gene: TRBJ1-1; V gene: TRBV28; CDR3 length: 14; CDR3 protein: CASRTGQGILAAFF
J gene: TRBJ1-2; V gene: TRBV19; CDR3 length: 16; CDR3 protein: CASRERAALGPYGYTF
J gene: TRBJ2-5; V gene: TRBV18; CDR3 length: 14; CDR3 protein: CASSRGLAEETQYF
J gene: TRBJ1-2; V gene: TRBV13; CDR3 length: 14; CDR3 protein: CASSFTGSNYGYTF
J gene: TRBJ2-7; V gene: TRBV6-2/TRBV6-3; CDR3 length: 15; CDR3 protein: CASSRVQGPRYEQYF
J gene: TRBJ1-5; V gene: TRBV15; CDR3 length: 14; CDR3 protein: CATSIAGVARPQHF
J gene: TRBJ2-2; V gene: TRBV18; CDR3 length: 15; CDR3 protein: CASSPLDKYTGELFF
J gene: TRBJ1-1; V gene: TRBV27; CDR3 length: 14; CDR3 protein: CASSVGQGVTEAFF
J gene: TRBJ2-3; V gene: TRBV24-1; CDR3 length: 16; CDR3 protein: CATSDSSLAGADTQYF
J gene: TRBJ1-5; V gene: TRBV18; CDR3 length: 18; CDR3 protein: CASSSVGQAALGGQPQHF
J gene: TRBJ2-5; V gene: TRBV2; CDR3 length: 13; CDR3 protein: CASMRDRLETQYF
J gene: TRBJ2-1; V gene: TRBV3-1/TRBV3-2; CDR3 length: 15; CDR3 protein: CASSQGAGVGNEQFF
J gene: TRBJ2-1; V gene: TRBV18; CDR3 length: 14; CDR3 protein: CASFTLGAGNEQFF
J gene: TRBJ1-5; V gene: TRBV15; CDR3 length: 17; CDR3 protein: CATSRDGQSRGNQPQHF
J gene: TRBJ2-3; V gene: TRBV7-3; CDR3 length: 15; CDR3 protein: CASSTIAGRTDTQYF
J gene: TRBJ1-3; V gene: TRBV13; CDR3 length: 15; CDR3 protein: CASSEGTGSGNTIYF